These 2 T cell receptor beta chains were sequenced from one sample in a study of PD-L1 blockade in urothelial cancer. The repertoire was sequenced with immunoSEQ multiplex PCR; TCRdb's copy has only in-frame clones and lacks some. This sample carries approximately 100,000 clones, about 85% of them seen once, and the ten largest clones take about 2.6%. Sequenced material: PBMCs, taken around atezolizumab (anti-PD-L1) treatment. The source of these receptors is a man aged 50 or older with urothelial cancer.

This chain joins TRBV27 and TRBJ2-1; no reliable D call. Germline lookup yields CDR1 MNHEY and CDR2 SMNVEV (reference sequence). Trimming shortened V by 6 bases and J by 6 bases, and 27 bases separated the two germline ends. CDR3 length: 18 amino acids. The CDR3 nucleotides read TGTGCCAGCAGCCCTGTCCGGGTCAAGGCTAGAGTGGCCAATGAGCAGTTCTTC. This encodes CASSPVRVKARVANEQFF.

Comments on this clone: At one boundary the junction diverges from the germline segment, which might be a read error. This chain connects TRBV28 to TRBJ1-5, with D perhaps matching TRBD1 (6 bases). This CDR3 is built from 14 residues. CDR1 is MDHEN and CDR2 is SYDVKM in the germline V gene. CDR3 in DNA: TGTGCCAGCAGTTCTAACAGGGTGGCGCAGCGCCAGCATTTT. Its translation: CASSSNRVAQRQHF. The whole variable domain, remainder taken from reference TRBV28 and TRBJ1-5, is DVKVTQSSRYLVKRTGEKVFLECVQDMDHENMFWYRQDPGLGLRLIYFSYDVKMKEKGDIPEGYSVSREKKERFSLILESASTNQTSMYLCASSSNRVAQRQHFGDGTRLSIL.